This T cell receptor (beta chain) was captured by sequencing in a study of blood T cell repertoires in COVID-19 (dated by TCRdb to about 2020). For the study in its entirety: Samples from collaborators originated in the United States, Italy and Spain and spanned both the acute and convalescent phases of COVID-19. The material from the prospective study consisted of cDNA or gDNA derived from T cells, B-cell-depleted T cells, or PBMCs. Deeply sampled blood TCRbeta repertoires from subjects exposed to, actively infected with, or recovered from COVID-19 were included in the dataset. The repertoires were released in a freely available public database meant as a resource for research on the immune response to SARS-CoV-2. The samples were drawn from the first 160 participants of the ongoing ImmuneRACE study and from more than 1,000 subjects provided by 6 global collaborators. The sample metadata nearly always contained a de-identified subject ID, COVID-19 status, age in years and sex. Where HLA class I and class II types were available, the types were taken from metadata supplied by the sample provider, not from assay-based typing.

One collaborating source in Seattle enrolled patients during active infection and followed them longitudinally through the course of disease. Whole blood was collected in K2EDTA tubes by collaborating institutions according to the institutions' own protocols. For TCRbeta analysis, collaborators shipped samples in one of three forms: frozen whole blood, isolated PBMCs, or DNA extracted from either of those sample types. Overall results and qualifications from the work: Clinical and demographic metadata were provided uncurated, with the amount varying by source and participant.

A word on this clone: No cognate antigen has been identified for it. Base quality data are lacking; no much larger clone is found one base away.

Compared with germline, V lacks 4 bases and J lacks 5 bases; bases without a gene match: 7. The CDR3 has 16 amino acids, counting the end cysteine and phenylalanine. Of the read, only the CDR3 DNA is kept; its 48 bases are in frame from base 1. The germline V gene provides CDR1 KGHSY and CDR2 FQNENV. TCRbeta CDR3 regions were amplified from genomic DNA by means of the immunoSEQ Assay, a bias-controlled multiplex PCR. As for the authors' bioinformatics: The number of nucleated cells in each sample was estimated by amplification of reference gene primers within the assay. Sequence reads were collapsed and filtered to measure the absolute abundance of every unique TCRbeta CDR3 rearrangement. Productive Simpson clonality was computed per sample as the square root of Simpson's diversity index over productive rearrangements. Not all clones reach the TCRdb copy of this immuneACCESS table, which keeps in-frame sequences only. Checked studies attribute under half of the gap to unresolved V genes and leave the rest unexplained. That table furnishes V, J and clone size, whereas the DNA furnished D and trimming. This sample comprises about 230,000 clones, over 75% of them detected only once. Clones ranked in the top ten supply 9.5% to 13% of the sample.

This TCR came from a man aged 50 to 59 with COVID-19, enrolled during active disease. The chain is made from TRBV16 and TRBJ1-6; TRBD1 aligns with 8 central bases. Sequenced input: peripheral blood. The nucleotides are TGTGCCAGCAGCCGAAGCAGGGGGCCAAATAATTCACCCCTCCACTTT. Its product reads: CASSRSRGPNNSPLHF.